This TCR beta chain was captured in a study of T cells in Graves' hyperthyroidism and ophthalmopathy. Study results and limitations: The blood repertoire included most of the expanded thyroid clonotypes above 0.001.

CDR3 length equals 14 residues. The germline V gene has CDR1 SGHAT and CDR2 FQNNGV. Trimming removed 3 bases at V and 6 bases at J, with 15 bases between. This clonotype has a count of ten or more. Its target is not known. Amplified TCR beta CDR3 regions came from RNA transcripts. Primed by the HTBI set, a first-round RT-PCR was run on the TCR CDR3. One entry per CDR3 protein, called by TCRdb with MiXCR from the multiplex PCR reads. The sample carries about 410,000 distinct CDR3 sequences, over 12% recorded once. This clonotype was obtained from a man between 18 and 35 years old with Graves' ophthalmopathy. What was sequenced was blood. The chain uses TRBV11-2 and TRBJ2-7, with a weak D call TRBD1 (5 bases). Here the CDR3 reads CASSFSQAVGEQYF. The CDR3 region has the DNA TGTGCCAGCAGCTTTTCACAGGCTGTCGGCGAGCAGTACTTC.